Shown below are 27 T cell receptor beta chains from a single sample sequenced in a study of blood T cell repertoires in COVID-19. Assay: immunoSEQ multiplex PCR; the TCRdb copy retains only in-frame clones and omits some. Among 200,000 to 250,000 clones, about 90% were seen once, and the ten largest hold over 3%. The sequenced sample consisted of PBMCs or T cells enriched from blood (not recorded which). The receptors come from a woman between 45 and 60 years old in a cohort exposed to, infected with or recovered from COVID-19 (not recorded which).

The V call is TRBV5-6, the J call TRBJ2-2; 12 bases agree with TRBD2. V lost 1 base and J lost 3; bases outside the gene matches: 10. In germline, CDR1 is SGHDT, CDR2 YYEEEE. This CDR3 comprises 19 residues. This chain's CDR3 is CASSLYFLAGGPDTGELFF. The CDR3 nucleotides are TGTGCCAGCAGCTTGTATTTTCTAGCGGGGGGGCCGGACACCGGGGAGCTGTTTTTT.

This rearrangement joins TRBV27 to TRBJ2-2; D possibly corresponds to TRBD2 (6 bases). Germline CDR1 MNHEY, CDR2 SMNVEV (reference sequence). V dropped 5 bases and J dropped 0 bases, with 22 bases sitting between them. The CDR3 is 19 residues long. CDR3: CASSPTQLALTSNTGELFF. The CDR3, as DNA: TGTGCCAGCAGTCCGACCCAGCTAGCGTTGACGTCGAACACCGGGGAGCTGTTTTTT.

This chain connects TRBV19 to TRBJ2-5, with 7 bases fitting TRBD1. After removal of 7 bases from V and 1 base from J, the junction contained 6 bases not matched to a gene. The CDR3 has 14 amino acids. Germline V gene sequence: CDR1 LNHDA, CDR2 SQIVND (reference sequence). CDR3 in DNA: TGTGCCAGTACCTCGGGACAGCCCCAAGAGACCCAGTACTTC. Translating gives CASTSGQPQETQYF.

The chain joins TRBV10-3 to TRBJ1-2; D gene unclear. The CDR3 contains 13 residues. Germline V gives CDR1 ENHRY, CDR2 SYGVKD. V was clipped by 4 bases and J by 2 bases, with 8 bases between them. The CDR3 here is CAISVVENYGYTF. As DNA, the CDR3 is TGTGCCATCAGTGTAGTAGAAAACTATGGCTACACCTTC.

The chain links TRBV7-8 to TRBJ1-5, with 8 bases matching TRBD1. CDR1 is SGHVS and CDR2 is FQNEAQ in the germline V gene. V shed 3 bases and J 4 bases; nucleotides not matched to a gene: 5. The CDR3 extends over 15 amino acids. The CDR3: CASSFSGGANQPQHF. CDR3 in DNA: TGTGCCAGCAGCTTTTCAGGGGGCGCGAATCAGCCCCAGCATTTT. The full variable domain, in which reference TRBV7-8 and TRBJ1-5 provide the parts outside the CDR3, is GAGVSQSPRYKVAKRGQDVALRCDPISGHVSLFWYQQALGQGPEFLTYFQNEAQLDKSGLPSDRFFAERPEGSVSTLKIQRTQQEDSAVYLCASSFSGGANQPQHFGDGTRLSIL.

The chain joins TRBV7-8 to TRBJ2-7, with 7 nucleotides matching TRBD2. V shed 5 bases, J shed 4 bases, and the junction held 8 bases outside the gene matches. The germline gives CDR1 SGHVS, CDR2 FQNEAQ. The CDR3 consists of 14 residues. CDR3 residues: CASSKLPGGYEQYF. In nucleotides, the CDR3 is TGTGCCAGCAGCAAACTACCGGGGGGTTACGAGCAGTACTTC.

This chain uses TRBV19 with TRBJ1-6; D is possibly TRBD1 (6 bases). The CDR3 length is 16 residues. The germline V gene encodes CDR1 LNHDA and CDR2 SQIVND (reference sequence). Trimming took off 5 bases at V and 1 base at J, with 12 bases between the two ends. The CDR3: CASSAPQGSYNSPLHF. The DNA for the CDR3 is TGTGCCAGTAGTGCTCCACAGGGTTCCTATAATTCACCCCTCCACTTT. The whole variable domain, filled in from reference TRBV19 and TRBJ1-6, reads DGGITQSPKYLFRKEGQNVTLSCEQNLNHDAMYWYRQDPGQGLRLIYYSQIVNDFQKGDIAEGYSVSREKKESFPLTVTSAQKNPTAFYLCASSAPQGSYNSPLHFGNGTRLTVT.

This clone has only one observation. This chain uses TRBV2 with TRBJ1-1, with 7 bases fitting TRBD1. Trimming took 5 bases from V and 3 from J; bases not matched to a gene: 15. From germline, CDR1 is SNHLY and CDR2 FYNNEI. CDR3 length: 17 residues. The CDR3 region has the DNA TGTGCCAGCAGTAAGAGCCGGGACAGCAGTCCGTACACTGAAGCTTTCTTT. Translation gives CASSKSRDSSPYTEAFF.

This clone came up once. This chain joins TRBV7-9 and TRBJ2-1, with TRBD1 as a possible D gene (7 bases). The V gene lost 5 bases and the J gene lost 1 base, with 18 bases spanning the gap. This CDR3 is 17 amino acids long. Looked up from germline, CDR1 is SEHNR and CDR2 is FQNEAQ (reference sequence). The CDR3 coding sequence is TGTGCCAGCAGCCCTCAGGGGGGAGGAAGATCCTACAATGAGCAGTTCTTC. Its translation is CASSPQGGGRSYNEQFF.

This chain links TRBV5-1 with TRBJ2-5; 7 bases are shared with TRBD2. With V trimmed by 0 bases and J by 2 bases, 4 bases remained unmatched. CDR1 SGHRS and CDR2 YFSETQ come from the germline V gene. CDR3 size: 15 residues. The CDR3 DNA reads TGCGCCAGCAGCTTGGCCAGCGGGGTGCAAGAGACCCAGTACTTC. It translates to CASSLASGVQETQYF. The entire variable domain, with the rest obtained from reference TRBV5-1 and TRBJ2-5, is as follows: KAGVTQTPRYLIKTRGQQVTLSCSPISGHRSVSWYQQTPGQGLQFLFEYFSETQRNKGNFPGRFSGRQFSNSRSEMNVSTLELGDSALYLCASSLASGVQETQYFGPGTRLLVL.

This chain joins TRBV28 and TRBJ1-6; the D gene is possibly TRBD1 (5 bases). Trimming took 4 bases from V and 0 from J, leaving 16 bases between them. Germline CDR1 reads MDHEN; CDR2 reads SYDVKM. The CDR3 is 18 amino acids. DNA for the CDR3: TGTGCCAGCAGTTCACCGATCAGGGCAAGCTCCTATAATTCACCCCTCCACTTT. It encodes CASSSPIRASSYNSPLHF. The full variable domain, completed using reference TRBV28 and TRBJ1-6, is DVKVTQSSRYLVKRTGEKVFLECVQDMDHENMFWYRQDPGLGLRLIYFSYDVKMKEKGDIPEGYSVSREKKERFSLILESASTNQTSMYLCASSSPIRASSYNSPLHFGNGTRLTVT.

The J gene is TRBJ1-4, the V gene TRBV5-4; 8 bases match TRBD1. V shed 3 bases and J 5 bases; nucleotides not matched to a gene: 6. The CDR3 contains 15 residues. Germline CDR1 SGHNT, CDR2 YYREEE (reference sequence). The CDR3 region is CASSSDRALNEKLFF. The CDR3, as DNA: TGTGCCAGCAGCTCGGACAGGGCCTTAAATGAAAAACTGTTTTTT.

The V and J genes are TRBV27 and TRBJ1-6; 10 nucleotides align to TRBD1. CDR1 MNHEY and CDR2 SMNVEV come from the germline V gene (reference sequence). CDR3 length: 19 residues. Trimming at V came to 4 bases and at J to 0 bases, leaving 9 bases not matched to a gene. CDR3 DNA: TGTGCCAGCAGTTACGAGTCCGGACAGGGGGGCTCCTATAATTCACCCCTCCACTTT. Translating gives CASSYESGQGGSYNSPLHF.

This clone was picked up one time. The chain uses TRBV7-8 and TRBJ1-2; tentative D call: TRBD1 (6 bases). V was trimmed by 4 bases and J by 4 bases, leaving 10 bases between them. The germline gives CDR1 SGHVS, CDR2 FQNEAQ. There are 13 residues in the CDR3. The CDR3 here is CASSSQGPYGYTF. The CDR3 DNA is TGTGCCAGCAGCTCACAGGGCCCCTATGGCTACACCTTC. The entire variable domain, with the rest obtained from reference TRBV7-8 and TRBJ1-2, is as follows: GAGVSQSPRYKVAKRGQDVALRCDPISGHVSLFWYQQALGQGPEFLTYFQNEAQLDKSGLPSDRFFAERPEGSVSTLKIQRTQQEDSAVYLCASSSQGPYGYTFGSGTRLTVV.

This rearrangement joins TRBV4-2 to TRBJ1-4; 7 nucleotides line up with TRBD1. CDR3 length: 14 amino acids. CDR1 is LGHNA and CDR2 is YNFKEQ in the germline V gene. Unmatched junction bases numbered 7, after V lost 9 bases and J lost 3 bases. The CDR3 protein is CASREGASNEKLFF. CDR3 in DNA: TGTGCCAGTCGTGAGGGGGCGTCTAATGAAAAACTGTTTTTT.

The chain employs TRBV20-1 and TRBJ1-2; weak D call: TRBD1 (5 bases). The ends were cut back, 5 bases at V and 4 bases at J, with 8 bases in the middle. The CDR3 loop spans 11 amino acids. Germline V gene sequence: CDR1 DFQATT, CDR2 SNEGSKA (reference sequence). This CDR3 is CSAGTPYGYTF. CDR3 sequence (DNA): TGCAGTGCTGGGACTCCCTATGGCTACACCTTC.

The chain carries TRBV7-9 and TRBJ1-1, with 8 bases aligning to TRBD1. With 5 bases clipped from V and 5 bases from J, the junction kept 10 bases outside the gene matches. Germline V gene sequence: CDR1 SEHNR, CDR2 FQNEAQ (reference sequence). The CDR3 runs 15 residues. CDR3 sequence: CASSADDRGNTEAFF. The DNA of the CDR3 is TGTGCCAGCAGCGCCGACGACAGGGGAAATACTGAAGCTTTCTTT.

V gene TRBV6-5 combines with J gene TRBJ1-6; possibly TRBD1 for D (5 bases). The CDR3 has 15 amino acids. CDR1 and CDR2 from the germline V gene are MNHEY and SVGAGI. V shed 7 bases and J shed 9 bases, with 19 bases lying between them. The CDR3 loop reads CASTNRGITGSPLHF. Written as DNA, the CDR3 is TGTGCCAGCACTAACCGGGGGATCACGGGTTCACCCCTCCACTTT.

The chain carries TRBV28 and TRBJ1-2; 7 bases are shared with TRBD1. CDR1 is MDHEN and CDR2 is SYDVKM in the germline V gene. This CDR3 has 16 amino acids. The junction had 12 bases not matched to a gene; V was cut back by 5 bases and J by 3 bases. CDR3 DNA sequence: TGTGCCAGCAGTAATACAGGGGCCCTGCTTTACTATGGCTACACCTTC. Protein product: CASSNTGALLYYGYTF.

This rearrangement joins TRBV5-1 to TRBJ2-7; D not resolved. The CDR3 is made up of 11 amino acids. CDR1 and CDR2 from the germline V gene are SGHRS and YFSETQ. V lost 5 bases and J lost 5, with 8 bases in between. CDR3: CASSSLHEQYF. Written as DNA, the CDR3 is TGCGCCAGCAGTTCCCTCCACGAGCAGTACTTC.

The chain has TRBV2 and TRBJ2-3; tentative D call: TRBD2 (6 bases). Germline loops: CDR1 SNHLY, CDR2 FYNNEI. The CDR3 is 14 amino acids. The V end lost 2 bases, the J end lost 6 bases, and 12 bases lay between the germline ends. In nucleotides, the CDR3 is TGTGCCAGCAGTGAAAGGAGGGGCCCGGATACGCAGTATTTT. Translation gives CASSERRGPDTQYF.

CDR3 nucleotide sequence: TGTGCCAGTAGCGGATACAGGACAGGATCCTACGAGCAGTACTTC. Protein product: CASSGYRTGSYEQYF. V gene TRBV19 combines with J gene TRBJ2-7, with 7 bases matching TRBD1. Germline values: CDR1 LNHDA, CDR2 SQIVND (reference sequence). V shed 6 bases, J shed 1 base, and the junction held 9 bases outside the gene matches. CDR3 length: 15 residues.

This chain links TRBV4-3 with TRBJ1-4; 7 bases map to TRBD1. The ends lost 0 bases at V and 7 bases at J; junction bases unmatched: 5. Germline V gives CDR1 LGHNA, CDR2 YSLEER. This CDR3 has 15 amino acids. The chain's CDR3 is CASSQDSQGGEKLFF. In DNA form, the CDR3 reads TGCGCCAGCAGCCAAGACTCTCAGGGGGGTGAAAAACTGTTTTTT.

The chain combines TRBV4-2 with TRBJ1-2; D possibly corresponds to TRBD1 (6 bases). Germline V CDR1 and CDR2: LGHNA, YNFKEQ. Trimming cost V 0 bases and J 4 bases, with 12 bases left between them. The CDR3 extends over 15 amino acids. The CDR3 region is CASSQEARGVYGYTF. Here the CDR3 DNA reads TGTGCCAGCAGCCAAGAAGCCAGGGGCGTCTATGGCTACACCTTC.

The gene calls are TRBV9 and TRBJ1-1; 9 nucleotides line up with TRBD1. There are 16 residues in the CDR3. CDR1 SGDLS and CDR2 YYNGEE come from the germline V gene. J was trimmed by 1 base and V by 0 bases; bases with no gene match: 4. CDR3 loop: CASSVAGTGRNTEAFF. The DNA of the CDR3 is TGTGCCAGCAGCGTAGCTGGGACAGGGAGGAACACTGAAGCTTTCTTT. The full variable domain, completed using reference TRBV9 and TRBJ1-1, is DSGVTQTPKHLITATGQRVTLRCSPRSGDLSVYWYQQSLDQGLQFLIQYYNGEERAKGNILERFSAQQFPDLHSELNLSSLELGDSALYFCASSVAGTGRNTEAFFGQGTRLTVV.

This chain joins TRBV7-2 and TRBJ2-5; 13 bases align to TRBD2. J lost 7 bases, V lost 5 bases, and 7 bases had no gene match. The CDR3 has 15 residues. Looked up from germline, CDR1 is SGHTA and CDR2 is FQGNSA. The CDR3 sequence is CASSETSGGLGTQYF. CDR3 nucleotide sequence: TGTGCCAGCAGCGAGACTAGCGGGGGGCTCGGGACCCAGTACTTC.

V is TRBV29-1 and J is TRBJ1-5, with D hard to call. The germline V and J ends were trimmed by 4 bases and 3 bases, with 10 bases remaining between them. This CDR3 has 13 amino acids. The germline V gene has CDR1 SQVTM and CDR2 ANQGSEA. The chain's CDR3 is CSVASGNNQPQHF. The CDR3 nucleotides are TGCAGCGTTGCGTCCGGGAACAATCAGCCCCAGCATTTT.